This is a list of T cell receptor beta chains from one sample in a study of molecular identifiers for immune sequencing clone quantification. TCRdb re-called the PCR reads with MiXCR, one entry per CDR3 protein. There are approximately 500,000 distinct CDR3 sequences in the sample; about a fifth occur only once, and under 0.85% lies in the top ten. Material: naive CD8+ T cells from blood, with Jurkat cell RNA spiked in. These receptors all stem from a human donor in good health. Some libraries in this study had Jurkat cell RNA spiked in. Each CDR3 is given with its conserved first and last residue. D genes are given only for firm matches. Some rows mark clone size as missing; the rest say once, few, many or name a class of expanded clone.

D gene: TRBD2
clone size: few
V gene: TRBV6-4
J gene: TRBJ2-2
CDR3 DNA: TGTGCCAGCAGTGACCCGGGACTAGGACCCGGGGAGCTGTTTTTT
CDR3 protein: CASSDPGLGPGELFF

D gene: .
clone size: .
V gene: TRBV27
J gene: TRBJ2-7
CDR3 DNA: TGTGCCAGCAGCTTACAGGATACCTACGAGCAGTACTTC
CDR3 protein: CASSLQDTYEQYF

D gene: TRBD1
clone size: many
V gene: TRBV29-1
J gene: TRBJ2-7
CDR3 DNA: TGCAGCGTAACCCAACAGGGGCGGTACGAGCAGTACTTC
CDR3 protein: CSVTQQGRYEQYF

D gene: .
clone size: many
V gene: TRBV7-8
J gene: TRBJ2-6
CDR3 DNA: TGTGCCAGCAGCCCGGTCGTTGGGGCCAACGTCCTGACTTTC
CDR3 protein: CASSPVVGANVLTF

D gene: TRBD2
clone size: .
V gene: TRBV29-1
J gene: TRBJ2-1
CDR3 DNA: TGCAGCGTTGAAGATACTAGCGGCGTTAACAATGAGCAGTTCTTC
CDR3 protein: CSVEDTSGVNNEQFF

D gene: .
clone size: few
V gene: TRBV24-1
J gene: TRBJ2-2
CDR3 DNA: TGTGCCACCAGTGACATCGGTTCCAACACCGGGGAGCTGTTTTTT
CDR3 protein: CATSDIGSNTGELFF

D gene: .
clone size: many
V gene: TRBV5-8
J gene: TRBJ1-1
CDR3 DNA: TGTGCCAGCAGCTTGGGATATCGCCAGGGTACCGAAGCTTTCTTT
CDR3 protein: CASSLGYRQGTEAFF

D gene: TRBD1
clone size: many
V gene: TRBV28
J gene: TRBJ1-5
CDR3 DNA: TGTGCCAGCAGGACAGGGTGGGGGAATCAGCCCCAGCATTTT
CDR3 protein: CASRTGWGNQPQHF

D gene: .
clone size: many
V gene: TRBV7-2
J gene: TRBJ2-5
CDR3 DNA: TGTGCCAGCAGCAGGGGAGCGAACCAAGAGACCCAGTACTTC
CDR3 protein: CASSRGANQETQYF

D gene: .
clone size: .
V gene: TRBV4-3
J gene: TRBJ2-1
CDR3 DNA: TGCGCCAGCAGCCAAGGCGCGAGGGCGACCTACAATGAGCAGTTCTTC
CDR3 protein: CASSQGARATYNEQFF

D gene: .
clone size: .
V gene: TRBV21-1
J gene: TRBJ2-3
CDR3 DNA: TGTGCCAGCAGCAAAGATACTAGCGGGGGGGCCGCAGATACGCAGTATTTT
CDR3 protein: CASSKDTSGGAADTQYF

D gene: .
clone size: many
V gene: TRBV27
J gene: TRBJ2-7
CDR3 DNA: TGTGCCAGCAGTTCCCGCGGGCGCTTGTACTCCTACGAGCAGTACTTC
CDR3 protein: CASSSRGRLYSYEQYF

D gene: .
clone size: many
V gene: TRBV7-9
J gene: TRBJ2-7
CDR3 DNA: TGTGCCAGCAGCCCAGAGGGTTATCAGGGGACCTACGAGCAGTACTTC
CDR3 protein: CASSPEGYQGTYEQYF

D gene: TRBD2
clone size: .
V gene: TRBV20-1
J gene: TRBJ2-2
CDR3 DNA: TGCAGTGCCCCTAGCGGTGCGAACACCGGGGAGCTGTTTTTT
CDR3 protein: CSAPSGANTGELFF

D gene: .
clone size: .
V gene: TRBV18
J gene: TRBJ1-2
CDR3 DNA: TGTGCCAGCTCACCGGAAAACAGGATCTACGTCTATGGCTACACCTTC
CDR3 protein: CASSPENRIYVYGYTF

D gene: .
clone size: many
V gene: TRBV2
J gene: TRBJ2-7
CDR3 DNA: TGTGCCAGCAGAGGGGGGGCGCAGTACGAGCAGTACTTC
CDR3 protein: CASRGGAQYEQYF

D gene: TRBD2
clone size: few
V gene: TRBV30
J gene: TRBJ2-7
CDR3 DNA: TGTGCCTGGAGCGGACTAGCGGGCCCAAGCTCCTACGAGCAGTACTTC
CDR3 protein: CAWSGLAGPSSYEQYF

D gene: .
clone size: many
V gene: TRBV24-1
J gene: TRBJ1-1
CDR3 DNA: TGTGCCACCAGTGTGGGACCGAACACTGAAGCTTTCTTT
CDR3 protein: CATSVGPNTEAFF

D gene: .
clone size: many
V gene: TRBV6-2/TRBV6-3
J gene: TRBJ1-5
CDR3 DNA: TGTGCCAGCAGTTTCCCGTATAGCAATCAGCCCCAGCATTTT
CDR3 protein: CASSFPYSNQPQHF

D gene: .
clone size: few
V gene: TRBV28
J gene: TRBJ2-5
CDR3 DNA: TGTGCCAGCAGCCCACATCATCGACAGGAAGAACAAGAGACCCAGTACTTC
CDR3 protein: CASSPHHRQEEQETQYF

D gene: TRBD2
clone size: many
V gene: TRBV6-2/TRBV6-3
J gene: TRBJ2-5
CDR3 DNA: TGTGCCACCAGGAGCGGGGGGGAAGAGACCCAGTACTTC
CDR3 protein: CATRSGGEETQYF

D gene: .
clone size: many
V gene: TRBV6-2/TRBV6-3
J gene: TRBJ1-5
CDR3 DNA: TGTGCCAGCAGGACAAGGGGCGATAGCAATCAGCCCCAGCATTTT
CDR3 protein: CASRTRGDSNQPQHF

D gene: .
clone size: many
V gene: TRBV4-3
J gene: TRBJ1-1
CDR3 DNA: TGCGCCAGCAGCCAAGATCAACGTGAGGGGCTGAGCACTGAAGCTTTCTTT
CDR3 protein: CASSQDQREGLSTEAFF

D gene: TRBD1
clone size: .
V gene: TRBV7-9
J gene: TRBJ2-7
CDR3 DNA: TGTGCCAGCAGCGGAAGGGACAGGGGGCACGAGCAGTACTTC
CDR3 protein: CASSGRDRGHEQYF

D gene: .
clone size: many
V gene: TRBV20-1
J gene: TRBJ2-7
CDR3 DNA: TGCAGTGCTAGACAAATGGGGTTAGAGCAGTACTTC
CDR3 protein: CSARQMGLEQYF

D gene: TRBD2
clone size: .
V gene: TRBV2
J gene: TRBJ2-3
CDR3 DNA: TGTGCCAGCAGTGAAGTCGACGGGAGGGCTCCTAGCACAGATACGCAGTGTTTT
CDR3 protein: CASSEVDGRAPSTDTQCF

D gene: .
clone size: .
V gene: TRBV7-9
J gene: TRBJ2-1
CDR3 DNA: TGTGCCAGCAGCTTAGCGGGGGACCAAAGTCAGCAGTTCTTC
CDR3 protein: CASSLAGDQSQQFF

D gene: .
clone size: many
V gene: TRBV19
J gene: TRBJ2-7
CDR3 DNA: TGTGCCAGTAGTATAGATTACGCAGGGACACCTCTCTACGAGCAGTACTTC
CDR3 protein: CASSIDYAGTPLYEQYF